The 7 T cell receptor beta chains reported below all come from one sample, sequenced in a study of blood T cells in healthy people across ages. Then a second PCR, running roughly 7 to 11 cycles, was carried out with a sample-barcoded 5' primer and a J-beta primer mix. TCRdb independently ran MiXCR on the 5' RACE reads; one entry per CDR3 protein. In the table there are 650,000 to 800,000 distinct CDR3 sequences, roughly half of which are singletons. What was sequenced was blood. The receptors were sampled from a woman older than 75 in good health.

A remark on this clonotype: A much more abundant neighbour one base away suggests this may be a read error. V usage is TRBV4-2 and J usage is TRBJ1-4; perhaps TRBD1 as D (5 bases). Deletions cut 7 bases from V and 4 bases from J, with 7 bases between. In germline, CDR1 is LGHNA, CDR2 YNFKEQ. This CDR3 has 12 residues. CDR3 bases: TGTGCCAGCAAGGGGAATAATGAAAAACTGTTTTTT. Translation gives CASKGNNEKLFF.

Remarks on this clonotype: The junction departs from the called germline gene at one end, perhaps through a read error. The V and J genes are TRBV5-1 and TRBJ1-5; a possible D gene is TRBD1 (6 bases). This CDR3 contains 18 residues. Germline loops: CDR1 SGHRS, CDR2 YFSETQ. The CDR3 region has the DNA TGCGCCAGCAGCTTGGACTTCAGGGGTTTAGGCAGCAATCAGCCCCTGCATTTT. Translating gives CASSLDFRGLGSNQPLHF.

In its sample, this clonotype was seen a few times. The chain has TRBV5-1 and TRBJ1-6; maybe TRBD1 (6 bases). This CDR3 region has 14 residues. In germline, CDR1 is SGHRS, CDR2 YFSETQ. V was cut by 2 bases and J by 10 bases, with 13 bases left in between. DNA of the CDR3: TGCGCCAGCAGCTTACTTAACAGGGAGTCACCCCTCCACTTT. Its protein product is CASSLLNRESPLHF.

This clonotype was seen a single time. V is TRBV9 and J is TRBJ2-3; perhaps TRBD2 as D (7 bases). The CDR3 extends over 16 amino acids. The V and J ends lost 0 bases and 1 base respectively, with 12 bases between them. Germline V gene data show CDR1 as SGDLS and CDR2 as YYNGEE. CDR3 residues: CASSVVGGGGTDTQYF. CDR3 DNA: TGTGCCAGCAGCGTAGTAGGGGGAGGGGGCACAGATACGCAGTATTTT.

A few counts support this clonotype. V is TRBV9 and J is TRBJ1-3; 9 nucleotides match TRBD1. CDR3 length: 15 residues. The V and J ends lost 4 bases and 2 bases, in that order; junction bases with no gene match: 4. Germline V gene sequence: CDR1 SGDLS, CDR2 YYNGEE. Here the CDR3 DNA reads TGTGCCAGCAGCTCACGGGACAGGGCTGGAAACACCATATATTTT. Amino acid sequence: CASSSRDRAGNTIYF.

Of note for this clonotype: The junction and the germline gene differ at one end; a read error may be behind it. The J gene is TRBJ1-6, the V gene TRBV7-9; the D gene is possibly TRBD1 (6 bases). The CDR3 has 13 residues. CDR1 is SEHNR, CDR2 FQNEAQ, per germline (reference sequence). The CDR3 sequence: CASSRGYNSPLHF. The DNA for the CDR3 is TGTGCCAGCAGCAGGGGGTATAACTCACCCCTCCACTTT.

Of note for this clonotype: This clone may be a read error of a much larger clone one base away. This chain uses TRBV20-1 with TRBJ2-5, with D unresolved. Trimming cost V 7 bases and J 11 bases, with 23 bases left between them. CDR3 length: 13 amino acids. Germline V lookup: CDR1 DFQATT, CDR2 SNEGSKA (reference sequence). DNA for the CDR3: TGCAGTGTCTCTAGGACGGCCAACAATGAGCAGTACTTC. It translates to CSVSRTANNEQYF.